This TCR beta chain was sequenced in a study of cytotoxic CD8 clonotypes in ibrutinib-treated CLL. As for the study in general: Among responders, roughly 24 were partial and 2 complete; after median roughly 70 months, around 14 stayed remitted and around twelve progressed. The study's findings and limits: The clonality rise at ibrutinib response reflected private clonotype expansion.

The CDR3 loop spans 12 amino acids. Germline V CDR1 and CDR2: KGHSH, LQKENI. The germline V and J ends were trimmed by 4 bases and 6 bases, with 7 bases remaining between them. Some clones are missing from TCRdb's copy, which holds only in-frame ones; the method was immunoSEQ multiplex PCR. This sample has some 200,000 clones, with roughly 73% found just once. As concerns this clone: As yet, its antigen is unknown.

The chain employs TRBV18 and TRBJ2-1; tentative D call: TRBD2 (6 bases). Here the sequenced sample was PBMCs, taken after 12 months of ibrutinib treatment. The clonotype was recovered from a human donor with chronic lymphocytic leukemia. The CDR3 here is CASSLGGNEQFF. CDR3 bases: TGTGCCAGCTCACTGGGGGGCAATGAGCAGTTCTTC.